Listed below are T cell receptor beta chains from one sample, sequenced in a study of chemoradiotherapy in HPV16-positive cancers. Clones were sequenced by immunoSEQ multiplex PCR, and TCRdb holds only the in-frame ones, with some missing. Here the sample spans 20,000 or so clones, about 87% being singletons. The specimen was blood, collected from a patient who underwent chemoradiotherapy. The receptors shown here come from a human donor with HPV-associated anogenital cancer. CDR3s include the opening cysteine and the closing phenylalanine or tryptophan. The D gene is left open where the match is weak. Part of the rows lack a size; the others show once, few, many or a class for expanded clones.

TRBJ2-5	NA	TRBV5-4	TRBD2	TGTGCCAGCAGCTTGAGCGGGGGGGCCTACCAGTACTTC	CASSLSGGAYQYF
TRBJ2-6	NA	TRBV6-5	NA	TGTGCCAGCAGTTACTCCGTTTCTGGGGCCAACGTCCTGACTTTC	CASSYSVSGANVLTF
TRBJ2-2	once	TRBV7-2	NA	TGTGCCAGCAGCTCCCATAACACCGGGGAGCTGTTTTTT	CASSSHNTGELFF
TRBJ2-1	few	TRBV4-1	TRBD2	TGCGCCAGCAGCCAAGTGGTGCTAGCGGGAGGACCAAACAATGAGCAGTTCTTC	CASSQVVLAGGPNNEQFF
TRBJ2-2	NA	TRBV5-1	TRBD2	TGCGCCAGCAGACTAGCGGGAGGGGCCGGGGAGCTGTTTTTT	CASRLAGGAGELFF
TRBJ1-4	NA	TRBV7-9	NA	TGTGCCAGCAGGGCAGGAGGGTTCAAGGAAAAACTGTTTTTT	CASRAGGFKEKLFF
TRBJ2-5	NA	TRBV19	NA	TGTGCCAGTAGTAGTCGGGACACAGTTCGGGAGACCCAGTACTTC	CASSSRDTVRETQYF
TRBJ1-1	NA	TRBV11-2	NA	TGTGCCAGCAGCTGGCAGGGGAACACTGAAGCTTTCTTT	CASSWQGNTEAFF
TRBJ1-4	NA	TRBV2	NA	TGTGCCAGCAGGGGGGTAGGGCTTGCAACTAATGAAAAACTGTTTTTT	CASRGVGLATNEKLFF
TRBJ2-5	NA	TRBV5-1	TRBD2	TGCGCCAGCAGCCCGGTCTCGGGGGGGCAAGAGACCCAGTACTTC	CASSPVSGGQETQYF
TRBJ2-2	NA	TRBV7-9	NA	TGTGCCAGCAGCTTAGCCAATAGGCGCCTGAACACCGGGGAGCTGTTTTTT	CASSLANRRLNTGELFF
TRBJ1-5	few	TRBV7-9	TRBD1	TGTGCCAGCAGCTTAGAGTCGGGACAGCGCAATCAGCCCCAGCATTTT	CASSLESGQRNQPQHF
TRBJ2-1	NA	TRBV29-1	NA	TGCAGCGTTGATAAGAGTTCCTTGGGCTTCACCTACAATGAGCAGTTCTTC	CSVDKSSLGFTYNEQFF
TRBJ2-5	NA	TRBV9	TRBD2	TGTGCCAGCAGCCCGAGGACTAGCGGGAGGGCCCAAGAGACCCAGTACTTC	CASSPRTSGRAQETQYF
TRBJ2-4	NA	TRBV5-1	NA	TGCGCCAGCAGCTTGAACGGGAGAGGTTTGGGAAACATTCAGTACTTC	CASSLNGRGLGNIQYF
TRBJ2-5	NA	TRBV7-2	NA	TGTGCCAGCAGCGAGGGACAGACCCAGTACTTC	CASSEGQTQYF
TRBJ1-5	NA	TRBV6-1	TRBD1	TGTGCCAGCAGTGAAAACGGAAGGGGGCGACGGCAGCCCCAGCATTTT	CASSENGRGRRQPQHF
TRBJ2-3	NA	TRBV10-1	NA	TGCGCCAGCAGTGAGAGGAGGACCTCCCAAAGCACAGATACGCAGTATTTT	CASSERRTSQSTDTQYF
TRBJ2-7	NA	TRBV7-8	NA	TGTGCCAGCAGCCCTCGTACCATAGCCTACGAGCAGTACTTC	CASSPRTIAYEQYF
TRBJ2-5	NA	TRBV7-9	TRBD1	TGTGCCAGCGTCCAATCAGGGGGCGGAGGACAAGAGACCCAGTACTTC	CASVQSGGGGQETQYF
TRBJ1-4	NA	TRBV19	NA	TGTGCCAGTAGTATCCTCCCATTGCCGCCTCGGGAAAAACTGTTTTTT	CASSILPLPPREKLFF
TRBJ1-1	NA	TRBV19	NA	TGTGCCAGTAGTATGCCGGGGGCGAACACTGAAGCTTTCTTT	CASSMPGANTEAFF
TRBJ1-2	NA	TRBV7-2	TRBD1	TGTGCCAGCAGCTCACGGACAGGAATTAACCCTCTCTATGGCTACACCTTC	CASSSRTGINPLYGYTF
TRBJ2-3	NA	TRBV7-9	TRBD2	TGTGCCAGCAGCTCCCAAGGGCGTGGGGGGGGAGTCGCAGATACGCAGTATTTT	CASSSQGRGGGVADTQYF
TRBJ2-3	NA	TRBV4-2	NA	TGTGCCAGCAGCCAAGCATTGGGTATTACAGATACGCAGTATTTT	CASSQALGITDTQYF
TRBJ2-5	once	TRBV11-3	NA	TGTGCCAGCAGCCGGGGATGGGACCTAAAGCAAGAGACCCAGTACTTC	CASSRGWDLKQETQYF
TRBJ1-2	NA	TRBV25-1	TRBD1	TGTGCCAGCAGTGAAGAACAGGGGGTTAACTATGGCTACACCTTC	CASSEEQGVNYGYTF
TRBJ2-1	once	TRBV7-2	TRBD2	TGTGCCAGCAGCTTACTACTAGCGGGCCTGGGGAATGAGCAGTTCTTC	CASSLLLAGLGNEQFF
TRBJ1-2	few	TRBV9	NA	TGTGCCAGCAGCGTAGAAGGCAGCGGTAACTATGGCTACACCTTC	CASSVEGSGNYGYTF
TRBJ1-5	NA	TRBV19	NA	TGTGCCAGTAGTCCCCTTGGACAGCTACCCGGAGGACAGCCCCAGCATTTT	CASSPLGQLPGGQPQHF
TRBJ1-2	NA	TRBV29-1	NA	TGCAGCGGAGGCTCGGGGGGCTACGGCTACACCTTC	CSGGSGGYGYTF
TRBJ2-7	NA	TRBV4-3	NA	TGCGCCAGCAGCCAGGGGGGCTACGAGCAGTACTTC	CASSQGGYEQYF
TRBJ1-1	NA	TRBV11-3	NA	TGTGCCAGCAGCTTGGGGCAGGGATCATGGGCTGAAGCTTTCTTT	CASSLGQGSWAEAFF
TRBJ1-4	NA	TRBV14	TRBD1	TGTGCCAGCACAGGGGGGGATGAAAAACTGTTTTTT	CASTGGDEKLFF
TRBJ1-1	NA	TRBV19	NA	TGTGCCAGTAGTGCCGATGAATTGGGGAACACTGAAGCTTTCTTT	CASSADELGNTEAFF
TRBJ1-1	NA	TRBV5-1	NA	TGCGCCAGCAGCCTAGGACGGATAGACACTGAAGCTTTCTTT	CASSLGRIDTEAFF
TRBJ2-3	NA	TRBV18	NA	TGTGCCAGCGCTCGGGGAGATACGCAGTATTTT	CASARGDTQYF
TRBJ2-7	NA	TRBV5-5	TRBD2	TGTGCCAGCAGCTTTTCAGCGGGAGGGGCCTACGAGCAGTACTTC	CASSFSAGGAYEQYF
TRBJ1-2	NA	TRBV19	TRBD1	TGTGCCAGTAGTATCTCCCAGGGGGGACACTATGGCTACACCTTC	CASSISQGGHYGYTF
TRBJ1-4	NA	TRBV5-1	NA	TGCGCCAGCAGCTTGTCCGGGGAATATGCTGAAAAACTGTTTTTT	CASSLSGEYAEKLFF
TRBJ1-3	NA	TRBV15	NA	TGTGCCACCAGCAGTGGAAACACCATATATTTT	CATSSGNTIYF
TRBJ2-7	NA	TRBV10-3	NA	TGTGCCATCAACGGAGTTGGGCAGGGTAGCTACGAGCAGTACTTC	CAINGVGQGSYEQYF
TRBJ1-1	NA	TRBV7-2	NA	TGTGCCAGCAGTTTAACAGCAGGGGTGACTGAAGCTTTCTTT	CASSLTAGVTEAFF
TRBJ1-1	NA	TRBV28	NA	TGTGCCAGCAGTTTATTGAACACTGAAGCTTTCTTT	CASSLLNTEAFF
TRBJ2-7	NA	TRBV27	NA	TGTGCCAGCAGTTTTGACACAGGCGAATACGAGCAGTACTTC	CASSFDTGEYEQYF
TRBJ1-4	NA	TRBV15	NA	TGTGCCACCAGCAGCCCCGGACCAAATGAAAAACTGTTTTTT	CATSSPGPNEKLFF
TRBJ2-5	NA	TRBV18	NA	TGTGCCAGCTCTCTCGAGGGCTGGGAGACCCAGTACTTC	CASSLEGWETQYF
TRBJ2-1	NA	TRBV6-6	NA	TGTGCCAGCAGCAGACCCCAGGCTTCTGCGTTCTTC	CASSRPQASAFF